A single T cell receptor (beta chain) is shown here with its context. These data belong to a study of blood T cell repertoires in COVID-19. Study context: Samples representing acute and convalescent COVID-19 were sourced from the United States, Italy and Spain. PBMCs, B-cell-depleted T cells, or T cells provided the cDNA or gDNA that made up the material.

As originally analysed: From reference gene primer amplification, estimates of nucleated cell counts were derived. Sequenced by immunoSEQ multiplex PCR; TCRdb stores in-frame clones only, minus some. Clonal size and the V and J genes are those of that table, whereas D and trimming came from the DNA. The sample has under 150,000 clones; around nine tenths are singletons. The CDR3 extends over 14 amino acids. Germline V gives CDR1 SEHNR, CDR2 FQNEAQ (reference sequence). V was clipped by 1 base and J by 6 bases, with 10 bases between them. The material sequenced was peripheral blood. The chain has TRBV7-9 and TRBJ2-1, with a weak D call TRBD1 (6 bases). The receptor was isolated from a woman aged 40 to 49 with acute or convalescent COVID-19. CDR3 DNA: TGTGCCAGCAGCTTAGGCCCAGGGGTCAATGAGCAGTTCTTC. It encodes CASSLGPGVNEQFF. Full variable domain (missing parts from reference TRBV7-9 and TRBJ2-1): DTGVSQNPRHKITKRGQNVTFRCDPISEHNRLYWYRQTLGQGPEFLTYFQNEAQLEKSRLLSDRFSAERPKGSFSTLEIQRTEQGDSAMYLCASSLGPGVNEQFFGPGTRLTVL.